The table lists the clone carrying this T cell receptor (beta chain) with a few counts. What it binds is not known. This entry comes from a study of T-cell memory formation after mild COVID-19. The wider study: Across donors, TCR clusters were largely donor specific. General observations from the study: Chiefly within CM and EM were the contracting CD4+ clones; CD8+ ones were within EMRA. CD4+ bias marked clones expanding day 15 to 37, unlike balanced contracting clones. SARS-CoV-2 specificity of second-wave clones peaking day 37 was unconfirmed.

Each CDR3 protein gets one entry after TCRdb re-called the 5' RACE reads with MiXCR. The data hold about 350,000 distinct CDR3 sequences, with about 15% observed a single time. This CDR3 region has 17 residues. Trimming cost V 1 base and J 0 bases, with 15 bases left between them. Germline CDR1 SEHNR, CDR2 FQNEAQ (reference sequence). The source of this sequence is a man aged 18-30 years who had mild COVID-19 (a few samples of this study predate the infection). Cell type and time point are not known. Material for sequencing was PBMCs or a T cell subset sorted from them (not recorded which). This chain joins TRBV7-9 and TRBJ1-1; possibly TRBD1 for D (6 bases). The CDR3 region is CASSLDDRGPMNTEAFF. The CDR3 DNA reads as TGTGCCAGCAGCTTAGATGACCGGGGGCCGATGAACACTGAAGCTTTCTTT.